The entry that follows covers one T cell receptor (beta chain) sequence. Its target is not known. Time point meaning: newly diagnosed GD, antithyroid drugs for less than 3 months. Isolated PBMC RNA provided the starting material for the TCR library. Arm-PCR of CDR3 regions with iRepertoire HTBI primers generated TCR beta libraries. TCRdb independently ran MiXCR on the multiplex PCR reads; one entry per CDR3 protein. The repertoire has hundreds of thousands of distinct CDR3 sequences, roughly 16% of them found once; the top ten carry 15% to 20%. The CDR3 runs to 16 residues. Germline-derived CDR1 and CDR2 are LGHDT and YNNKEL (reference sequence). V lost 4 bases to trimming and J lost 4 bases; unmatched junction nucleotides: 11. The data are from a study of regulatory T cells in long-lasting Graves disease. Study overall: Graves' patients, diagnosed recently, had received antithyroid drugs under 3 months.

Study-wide results and limits: Rather than thyroid tissue, only peripheral blood underwent study.

Separately, the same data were catalogued under a study of T cells in Graves' hyperthyroidism and ophthalmopathy.

This sequence originates from a woman in her twenties or thirties with Graves disease. The rearrangement uses TRBV3-1 and TRBJ2-3; 7 bases are a match to TRBD2. The starting material was peripheral blood mononuclear cells (PBMCs), obtained at new diagnosis, from a patient treated with antithyroid drugs. CDR3 nucleotides: TGTGCCAGCAGCCTACTGGCGGGAGCCAGGTCAGATACGCAGTATTTT. Its translation is CASSLLAGARSDTQYF.